Listed below are T cell receptor beta chains from one sample, sequenced in a study of metastatic and nonmetastatic thyroid tumors. Via MiXCR, TCRdb re-called the PCR reads. The profile covers around 26,000 clones, with 20% to 25% appearing a single time and roughly 4.4% taken by the ten largest. Input material: adjacent normal tissue. Source of these receptors: a female donor with papillary thyroid cancer or a benign thyroid nodule (not recorded which). Some clones in this sample may be carry-over from other donors' samples. Both conserved end residues are part of each CDR3. The order of the fields is J gene, V gene, clone size, CDR3 length, D gene, CDR3 protein, CDR3 DNA. A D gene is named only where the DNA matches it firmly. Clone size is not always given. Where it is, it says once, few, many or a class for expanded clones.

J gene: TRBJ2-1
V gene: TRBV7-8
clone size: NA
CDR3 length: 15
D gene: TRBD1
CDR3 protein: CASSFEGQGIDEQFF
CDR3 DNA: TGTGCCAGCAGCTTCGAGGGACAGGGGATTGATGAGCAGTTCTTC

J gene: TRBJ2-2
V gene: TRBV7-4
clone size: NA
CDR3 length: 18
D gene: TRBD2
CDR3 protein: CASISRRGTSGMTGELFF
CDR3 DNA: TGTGCCAGTATTTCCCGACGGGGGACTAGCGGGATGACCGGGGAGCTGTTTTTT

J gene: TRBJ2-1
V gene: TRBV5-6
clone size: many
CDR3 length: 13
D gene: TRBD2
CDR3 protein: CASSLGTTNEQFF
CDR3 DNA: TGTGCCAGCAGCCTCGGGACTACCAATGAGCAGTTCTTC

J gene: TRBJ1-6
V gene: TRBV6-5
clone size: NA
CDR3 length: 15
D gene: TRBD1
CDR3 protein: CASSYSTGMSSPLHF
CDR3 DNA: TGTGCCAGCAGTTACTCGACAGGGATGAGTTCACCCCTCCACTTT

J gene: TRBJ2-1
V gene: TRBV28
clone size: NA
CDR3 length: 15
D gene: NA
CDR3 protein: CASSLLAGNDNEQSF
CDR3 DNA: TGTGCCAGCAGCCTACTAGCAGGGAATGACAATGAGCAGTCCTTC

J gene: TRBJ1-4
V gene: TRBV5-1
clone size: many
CDR3 length: 14
D gene: NA
CDR3 protein: CASSLSDPGEKLFF
CDR3 DNA: TGCGCCAGCAGCTTGAGCGACCCGGGTGAAAAACTGTTTTTT

J gene: TRBJ1-3
V gene: TRBV11-3
clone size: once
CDR3 length: 15
D gene: NA
CDR3 protein: CASSLDRPFMNTIYF
CDR3 DNA: TGTGCCAGCAGCCTAGATCGGCCCTTCATGAACACCATATATTTT

J gene: TRBJ1-5
V gene: TRBV27
clone size: medium-sized
CDR3 length: 15
D gene: TRBD1
CDR3 protein: CASRGTGGAMGPQHF
CDR3 DNA: TGTGCCAGCAGGGGGACAGGGGGCGCGATGGGACCCCAGCATTTT

J gene: TRBJ2-2
V gene: TRBV19
clone size: few
CDR3 length: 12
D gene: NA
CDR3 protein: CASLRRSGELFF
CDR3 DNA: TGTGCCAGTCTTAGACGGTCCGGGGAGCTGTTTTTT

J gene: TRBJ2-1
V gene: TRBV19
clone size: many
CDR3 length: 19
D gene: TRBD2
CDR3 protein: CASSIWRGTSGLLYNEQFF
CDR3 DNA: TGTGCCAGTAGTATATGGCGGGGGACTAGCGGGTTGTTATACAATGAGCAGTTCTTC

J gene: TRBJ1-2
V gene: TRBV19
clone size: many
CDR3 length: 17
D gene: NA
CDR3 protein: CASSPLEDSKGRYGYTF
CDR3 DNA: TGTGCCAGTAGTCCCCTCGAGGACAGTAAGGGACGCTATGGCTACACCTTC

J gene: TRBJ2-7
V gene: TRBV10-3
clone size: medium-sized
CDR3 length: 16
D gene: TRBD2
CDR3 protein: CAISESIAGGPYEQYF
CDR3 DNA: TGTGCCATCAGTGAGTCGATAGCGGGAGGGCCTTACGAGCAGTACTTC

J gene: TRBJ1-1
V gene: TRBV28
clone size: few
CDR3 length: 14
D gene: TRBD1
CDR3 protein: CASSETGEGTEAFF
CDR3 DNA: TGTGCCAGCAGTGAGACAGGGGAGGGCACTGAAGCTTTCTTT

J gene: TRBJ2-7
V gene: TRBV12-3/TRBV12-4
clone size: few
CDR3 length: 16
D gene: NA
CDR3 protein: CASSGGVGGSDDEQYF
CDR3 DNA: TGTGCCAGCAGTGGGGGTGTAGGAGGTAGTGACGACGAGCAGTACTTC

J gene: TRBJ2-3
V gene: TRBV5-1
clone size: NA
CDR3 length: 12
D gene: NA
CDR3 protein: CFSSLGLDTQYF
CDR3 DNA: TGCTTCAGCAGCCTTGGATTGGATACGCAGTATTTT

J gene: TRBJ2-7
V gene: TRBV7-7
clone size: NA
CDR3 length: 14
D gene: NA
CDR3 protein: CASSLRGYTYEQYF
CDR3 DNA: TGTGCTAGCAGCTTACGGGGCTACACCTACGAGCAGTACTTC

J gene: TRBJ2-1
V gene: TRBV18
clone size: NA
CDR3 length: 16
D gene: TRBD1
CDR3 protein: CASSPRDRVRHNEQFF
CDR3 DNA: TGTGCCAGCTCACCGAGGGACAGGGTGAGACACAATGAGCAGTTCTTC

J gene: TRBJ2-1
V gene: TRBV7-3
clone size: NA
CDR3 length: 15
D gene: TRBD1
CDR3 protein: CASSPRQGARCEQFF
CDR3 DNA: TGTGCCAGCAGCCCTAGACAGGGGGCGCGATGTGAGCAGTTCTTC

J gene: TRBJ2-3
V gene: TRBV9
clone size: NA
CDR3 length: 17
D gene: TRBD2
CDR3 protein: CASSVGLGPPYTDTQYF
CDR3 DNA: TGTGCCAGCAGCGTGGGACTAGGTCCCCCCTACACAGATACGCAGTATTTT

J gene: TRBJ2-7
V gene: TRBV2
clone size: NA
CDR3 length: 12
D gene: NA
CDR3 protein: CASSPQVYEQYF
CDR3 DNA: TGTGCCAGCAGCCCTCAAGTCTACGAGCAGTACTTC

J gene: TRBJ1-5
V gene: TRBV5-1
clone size: many
CDR3 length: 14
D gene: NA
CDR3 protein: CASSAGTGNQPQHF
CDR3 DNA: TGCGCCAGCAGCGCCGGGACTGGGAATCAGCCCCAGCATTTT

J gene: TRBJ2-4
V gene: TRBV2
clone size: many
CDR3 length: 15
D gene: NA
CDR3 protein: CASVRSEWSKNIQYF
CDR3 DNA: TGTGCCAGCGTACGGAGTGAGTGGTCCAAAAACATTCAGTACTTC

J gene: TRBJ2-3
V gene: TRBV28
clone size: many
CDR3 length: 12
D gene: NA
CDR3 protein: CASSGQGDTQYF
CDR3 DNA: TGTGCCAGCAGTGGGCAGGGGGATACGCAGTATTTT

J gene: TRBJ2-3
V gene: TRBV9
clone size: NA
CDR3 length: 14
D gene: TRBD2
CDR3 protein: CASSVSGVADTQYF
CDR3 DNA: TGTGCCAGCAGCGTTAGCGGGGTCGCAGATACTCAGTATTTT

J gene: TRBJ1-1
V gene: TRBV7-8
clone size: many
CDR3 length: 13
D gene: NA
CDR3 protein: CASRYTANTEAFF
CDR3 DNA: TGTGCCAGCAGGTATACAGCGAACACTGAAGCTTTCTTT

J gene: TRBJ2-3
V gene: TRBV6-1
clone size: few
CDR3 length: 15
D gene: NA
CDR3 protein: CASSPRAGGTDTQYF
CDR3 DNA: TGTGCCAGCAGCCCCAGGGCTGGAGGAACAGATACGCAGTATTTT

J gene: TRBJ2-1
V gene: TRBV20-1
clone size: NA
CDR3 length: 17
D gene: TRBD2
CDR3 protein: CSARDLTGLAGVNEQFF
CDR3 DNA: TGCAGTGCTAGAGATCTTACAGGACTAGCGGGAGTAAATGAGCAGTTCTTC

J gene: TRBJ2-7
V gene: TRBV7-9
clone size: NA
CDR3 length: 15
D gene: TRBD2
CDR3 protein: CASSPGLASTYEQYF
CDR3 DNA: TGTGCCAGCAGCCCTGGACTAGCTAGCACCTACGAGCAGTACTTC

J gene: TRBJ1-4
V gene: TRBV6-2/TRBV6-3
clone size: many
CDR3 length: 15
D gene: NA
CDR3 protein: CASSYFDFRNEKLFF
CDR3 DNA: TGTGCCAGCAGTTACTTTGACTTTCGTAATGAAAAACTGTTTTTT

J gene: TRBJ1-2
V gene: TRBV29-1
clone size: many
CDR3 length: 11
D gene: NA
CDR3 protein: CSVEDFGGYTF
CDR3 DNA: TGCAGCGTTGAAGACTTCGGAGGCTACACCTTC

J gene: TRBJ2-7
V gene: TRBV6-1
clone size: NA
CDR3 length: 13
D gene: NA
CDR3 protein: CASRGGQTYEQYF
CDR3 DNA: TGTGCCAGCAGGGGTGGACAGACCTACGAGCAGTACTTC

J gene: TRBJ2-1
V gene: TRBV29-1
clone size: many
CDR3 length: 13
D gene: NA
CDR3 protein: CSAGTSLYNEQFF
CDR3 DNA: TGCAGCGCCGGAACCTCCCTCTACAATGAGCAGTTCTTC

J gene: TRBJ1-6
V gene: TRBV20-1
clone size: NA
CDR3 length: 13
D gene: TRBD1
CDR3 protein: CSASQGVNSPLHF
CDR3 DNA: TGCAGTGCTAGTCAGGGGGTTAATTCACCCCTCCACTTT

J gene: TRBJ2-6
V gene: TRBV6-4
clone size: few
CDR3 length: 17
D gene: TRBD2
CDR3 protein: CASSYQAGGTGDNVLTF
CDR3 DNA: TGTGCCAGCAGTTACCAGGCGGGAGGGACCGGGGACAACGTGCTGACTTTC

J gene: TRBJ1-6
V gene: TRBV6-1
clone size: NA
CDR3 length: 12
D gene: NA
CDR3 protein: CASRVGGVPRHF
CDR3 DNA: TGTGCCAGCAGGGTGGGGGGCGTACCCCGCCACTTT

J gene: TRBJ1-1
V gene: TRBV30
clone size: NA
CDR3 length: 15
D gene: TRBD1
CDR3 protein: CAWSYDDSQGAEAFF
CDR3 DNA: TGTGCCTGGAGTTATGACGACAGCCAGGGGGCTGAAGCTTTCTTT

J gene: TRBJ1-5
V gene: TRBV12-3/TRBV12-4
clone size: few
CDR3 length: 13
D gene: NA
CDR3 protein: CASSIEGNQPQHF
CDR3 DNA: TGTGCCAGCAGCATAGAGGGCAATCAGCCCCAGCATTTT

J gene: TRBJ2-3
V gene: TRBV6-2/TRBV6-3
clone size: few
CDR3 length: 17
D gene: TRBD1
CDR3 protein: CAIIYTGDRGRTDTQYF
CDR3 DNA: TGTGCCATCATTTACACCGGCGACAGGGGGCGGACAGATACGCAGTATTTT

J gene: TRBJ2-6
V gene: TRBV20-1
clone size: NA
CDR3 length: 14
D gene: NA
CDR3 protein: CSARGDSGSNVLTF
CDR3 DNA: TGCAGTGCTAGAGGGGACTCTGGGTCCAACGTCCTGACGTTC

J gene: TRBJ2-3
V gene: TRBV20-1
clone size: many
CDR3 length: 13
D gene: NA
CDR3 protein: CSARRPEKDTQYF
CDR3 DNA: TGCAGTGCTAGGCGGCCCGAGAAGGATACGCAGTATTTT

J gene: TRBJ2-5
V gene: TRBV6-1
clone size: many
CDR3 length: 14
D gene: NA
CDR3 protein: CASSLEEAQETQYF
CDR3 DNA: TGTGCCAGCAGTTTGGAAGAGGCCCAAGAGACCCAGTACTTC

J gene: TRBJ2-7
V gene: TRBV5-1
clone size: NA
CDR3 length: 12
D gene: NA
CDR3 protein: CASSLLGYEQYF
CDR3 DNA: TGCGCCAGCAGCTTGTTAGGCTACGAGCAGTACTTC